The next 9 T cell receptor beta chains were all read from a single sample in a study of T-cell memory formation after mild COVID-19. In TCRdb, the 5' RACE reads were re-called with MiXCR into one record per CDR3 protein. The sample shows some 450,000 distinct CDR3 sequences, around 18% of them seen only once. Source material: PBMCs or a T cell subset sorted from them (not recorded which). The receptors were sampled from an adult woman who had mild COVID-19 (a few samples of this study predate the infection). Cell type and time point are not known.

This clonotype was counted only a few times. The rearrangement uses TRBV12-3 or TRBV12-4 and TRBJ2-7; TRBD2 aligns across 9 bases. This CDR3 contains 16 residues. The V segment lost 8 bases and the J segment 0 bases; nucleotides outside the gene matches: 11. The CDR3 nucleotides are TGTGCCAGCTCCTTAGGGGGAGCGGGGGGCTCCTACGAGCAGTACTTC. Protein product: CASSLGGAGGSYEQYF.

This clonotype occurred many times. The chain is built from TRBV27 and TRBJ2-1; D may match TRBD1 or TRBD2 (5 bases each). There are 11 residues in the CDR3. CDR1 is MNHEY, CDR2 SMNVEV, per germline (reference sequence). V was clipped by 3 bases and J by 10 bases, with 7 bases between them. The CDR3 region is CASSFGGEQFF. The CDR3 DNA reads TGTGCCAGCAGTTTTGGGGGAGAGCAGTTCTTC.

The V call is TRBV27, the J call TRBJ2-1; 10 bases are a match to TRBD2. The V and J ends lost 8 bases and 4 bases, in that order; junction bases with no gene match: 14. CDR1 is MNHEY, CDR2 SMNVEV, per germline (reference sequence). The CDR3 spans 17 residues. As DNA, the CDR3 is TGTGCCAGCTGTCCGCCGCTAGCGGGGGTGTATTACAATGAGCAGTTCTTC. This sequence encodes CASCPPLAGVYYNEQFF.

The CDR3 coding sequence is TGTGCCAGCAGCACAGCGGGGACAGGGGGTAAAGAGACCCAGTACTTC. The encoded protein is CASSTAGTGGKETQYF. V gene TRBV7-8 combines with J gene TRBJ2-5; 11 bases map to TRBD1. The V and J ends lost 5 bases and 3 bases, in that order; junction bases with no gene match: 8. The CDR3 sequence is 16 residues long. CDR1 SGHVS and CDR2 FQNEAQ come from the germline V gene. The full variable domain, its missing parts supplied by reference TRBV7-8 and TRBJ2-5, is GAGVSQSPRYKVAKRGQDVALRCDPISGHVSLFWYQQALGQGPEFLTYFQNEAQLDKSGLPSDRFFAERPEGSVSTLKIQRTQQEDSAVYLCASSTAGTGGKETQYFGPGTRLLVL.

This clonotype was seen just once. This sequence joins TRBV10-3 and TRBJ1-6, with a possible D match to TRBD1 (6 bases). Germline CDR1 ENHRY, CDR2 SYGVKD. Between the trimmed V and J ends, which lost 10 bases and 0 bases, there was a span of 16 bases. The CDR3 is 16 residues long. Here the CDR3 DNA reads TGTGCCACCGGCCGGGACACACACTCCTATAATTCACCCCTCCACTTT. This codes for CATGRDTHSYNSPLHF.

This chain uses TRBV7-9 with TRBJ2-2, with a weak D call TRBD2 (6 bases). Trimming pared 5 bases from V and 0 bases from J, leaving 16 bases between. This CDR3 region has 17 residues. Per the germline V gene, CDR1 is SEHNR and CDR2 is FQNEAQ (reference sequence). The CDR3 loop reads CASSPRERSSNTGELFF. DNA for the CDR3: TGTGCCAGCAGCCCCCGGGAGAGAAGCTCGAACACCGGGGAGCTGTTTTTT.

In this sample, this clonotype turned up a few times. This chain joins TRBV7-9 and TRBJ2-1; 7 bases match TRBD2. The CDR3 spans 21 residues. Losses at the gene ends were 1 base for V and 0 bases for J; bases not matched to a gene: 18. The germline gives CDR1 SEHNR, CDR2 FQNEAQ (reference sequence). The CDR3 reads CASSLGTIGLAEVSSYNEQFF. DNA of the CDR3: TGTGCCAGCAGCTTAGGAACGATTGGGCTAGCGGAGGTGAGCTCCTACAATGAGCAGTTCTTC.

The chain has TRBV12-3 or TRBV12-4 and TRBJ2-7, with D hard to call. The CDR3 is 12 residues long. V lost 5 bases, J lost 4 bases, and 9 bases lay in between. CDR3 protein: CASSRSEYEQYF. The CDR3 bases are TGTGCCAGCAGTAGAAGTGAGTACGAGCAGTACTTC.

The chain has TRBV5-8 and TRBJ2-1; D is possibly TRBD1 (5 bases). This CDR3 contains 14 residues. CDR1 and CDR2 from the germline V gene are SGHTS and YDEGEE. The V gene lost 2 bases and the J gene lost 5 bases, with 11 bases spanning the gap. The CDR3 bases are TGTGCCAGCAGCTTCAGGGAAAGTAACAATGAGCAGTTCTTC. This translates into CASSFRESNNEQFF. The full variable domain, rest sourced from reference TRBV5-8 and TRBJ2-1, is EAGVTQSPTHLIKTRGQQATLRCSPISGHTSVYWYQQALGLGLQFLLWYDEGEERNRGNFPPRFSGRQFPNYSSELNVNALELEDSALYLCASSFRESNNEQFFGPGTRLTVL.